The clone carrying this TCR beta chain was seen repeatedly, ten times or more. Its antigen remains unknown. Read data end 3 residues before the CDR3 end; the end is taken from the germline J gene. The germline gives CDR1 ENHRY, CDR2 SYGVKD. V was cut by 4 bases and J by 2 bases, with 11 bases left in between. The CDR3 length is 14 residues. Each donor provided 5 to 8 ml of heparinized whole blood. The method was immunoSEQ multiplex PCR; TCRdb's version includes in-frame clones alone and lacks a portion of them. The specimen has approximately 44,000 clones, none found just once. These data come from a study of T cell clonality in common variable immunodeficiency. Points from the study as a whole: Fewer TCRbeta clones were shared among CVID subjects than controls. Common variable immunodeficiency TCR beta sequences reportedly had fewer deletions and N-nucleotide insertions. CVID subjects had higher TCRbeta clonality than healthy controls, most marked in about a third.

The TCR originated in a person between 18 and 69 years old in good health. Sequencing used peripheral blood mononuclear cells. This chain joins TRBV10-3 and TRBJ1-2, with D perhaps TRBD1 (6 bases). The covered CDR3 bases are TGTGCCATCAGTGTCGCAGGGACAAACTATGGC. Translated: CAISVAGTNYG. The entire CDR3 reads CAISVAGTNYGYTF.